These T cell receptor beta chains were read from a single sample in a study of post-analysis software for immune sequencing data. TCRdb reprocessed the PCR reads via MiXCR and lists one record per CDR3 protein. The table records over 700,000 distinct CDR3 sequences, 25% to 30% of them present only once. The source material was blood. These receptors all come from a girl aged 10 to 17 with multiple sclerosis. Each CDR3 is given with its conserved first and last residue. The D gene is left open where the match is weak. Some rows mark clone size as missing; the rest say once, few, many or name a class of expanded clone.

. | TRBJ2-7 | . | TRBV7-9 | TGTGCCAGCAGCAGGGGGGCTTTCTACGAGCAGTACTTC | CASSRGAFYEQYF
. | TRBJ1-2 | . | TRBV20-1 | TGCAGTGCTAGAGGGGTGGCGCACTATGGCTACACCTTC | CSARGVAHYGYTF
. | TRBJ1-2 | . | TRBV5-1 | TGCGCCAGCAGCCTTCGTCCCTCAGCAGGGGTACAGGACTATGGCTACACCTTC | CASSLRPSAGVQDYGYTF
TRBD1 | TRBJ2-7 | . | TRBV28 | TGTGCCAGCAGCTCCTCGGACAGGGCCCTCGAGCAGTACTTC | CASSSSDRALEQYF
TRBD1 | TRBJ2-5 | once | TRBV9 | TGTGCCAGCAGCGTCACCGGGACAGGGTTGAATGAGCAGTACTTC | CASSVTGTGLNEQYF
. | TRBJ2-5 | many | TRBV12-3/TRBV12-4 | TGTGCCAGCAGTTTAAGACAACAAGAGACCCAGTACTTC | CASSLRQQETQYF
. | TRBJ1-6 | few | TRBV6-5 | TGTGCCAGCAGTTACCGCCTATCAGGCGGTTCACCCCTCCACTTT | CASSYRLSGGSPLHF
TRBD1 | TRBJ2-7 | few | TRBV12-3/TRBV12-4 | TGTGCCAGCAGTTTCAGGGACAGGGGCAACGAGCAGTACTTC | CASSFRDRGNEQYF
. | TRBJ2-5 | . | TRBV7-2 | TGTGCCAGCAGCGGGGGGGCGTTCCAAGAGACCCAGTACTTC | CASSGGAFQETQYF
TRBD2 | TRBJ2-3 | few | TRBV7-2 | TGTGCCAGCAGCTGGCGGGGGGCTACGCAGTATTTT | CASSWRGATQYF
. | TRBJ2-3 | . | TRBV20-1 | TGCAGTGCCCCGGGGGCCACCTACACAGATACGCAGTATTTT | CSAPGATYTDTQYF
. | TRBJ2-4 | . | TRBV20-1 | TGCAGTGTTACCTGGGGGGGCCTCGGGACAGCCAAAAACATTCAGTACTTC | CSVTWGGLGTAKNIQYF
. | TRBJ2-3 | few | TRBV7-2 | TGTGCCAGCAGCCCCGGGTGGGGCGGGATCACAGATACGCAGTATTTT | CASSPGWGGITDTQYF
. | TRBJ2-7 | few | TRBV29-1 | TGCAGCGTTGCTATCGACAGCCACTACGAGCAGTACTTC | CSVAIDSHYEQYF
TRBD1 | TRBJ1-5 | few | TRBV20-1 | TGCAGTGCCTCAGTGGGAGGTGGCAGGGGGCGTAATCAGCCCCAGCATTTT | CSASVGGGRGRNQPQHF
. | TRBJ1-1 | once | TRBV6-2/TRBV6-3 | TGTGCCACCTTACGTACAGGGTTCACTGAAGCTTTCTTT | CATLRTGFTEAFF
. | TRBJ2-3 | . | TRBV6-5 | TGTGCCAGCAGTTACGAGACAGAGACAGATACGCAGTATTTT | CASSYETETDTQYF
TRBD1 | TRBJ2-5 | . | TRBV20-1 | TGCAGTGCCGGACAGGTGGTTTTGGGGGAGACCCAGTACTTC | CSAGQVVLGETQYF
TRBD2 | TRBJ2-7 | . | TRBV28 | TGTGCCGGCAGTAGGGGGGAAGGCAGGGGACTAGTCGAGCAGTACTTC | CAGSRGEGRGLVEQYF
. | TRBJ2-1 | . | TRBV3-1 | TGTGCCAGCAGCCAAGTGTCGGGAGTAGTCCATGAGCAGTTCTTC | CASSQVSGVVHEQFF
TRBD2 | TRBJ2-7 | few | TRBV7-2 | TGTGCCAGCAGCCGTGGAACTAGCGGGAACCTAGAGCAGTACTTC | CASSRGTSGNLEQYF
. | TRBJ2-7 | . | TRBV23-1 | TGCGCCAGCAGTCAATTCGGTAGGGTTGCCCACGAGCAGTACTTC | CASSQFGRVAHEQYF
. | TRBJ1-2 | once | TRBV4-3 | TGCGCCAGCAGCCAAGACAGAAACTATGACTACACCTTC | CASSQDRNYDYTF
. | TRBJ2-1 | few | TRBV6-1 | TGTGCCAGCAGTGACCGGGACGGAGGCCGCTACAATGAGCAGTTCTTC | CASSDRDGGRYNEQFF
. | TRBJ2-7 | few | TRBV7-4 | TGTGCCAGCAGCTACTTAGAGTGCCCAGGGACCTACGAGCAGTACTTC | CASSYLECPGTYEQYF
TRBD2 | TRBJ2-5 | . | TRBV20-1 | TGCAGTGCTAGAGGACCTCGTCGAGCGGGGTGGGAGGCCCAGTACTTC | CSARGPRRAGWEAQYF
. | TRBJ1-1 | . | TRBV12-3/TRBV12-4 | TGTGCCACAAACAGGGTTTCCGAAGCTTTCTTT | CATNRVSEAFF
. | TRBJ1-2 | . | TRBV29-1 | TGCAGCGTTGAAGTCTACACATATGGCTACACCTTC | CSVEVYTYGYTF
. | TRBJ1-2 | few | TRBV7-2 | TGTGCCAGCAGCTTAGGGCCTGCGGATGGCTACACCTTC | CASSLGPADGYTF
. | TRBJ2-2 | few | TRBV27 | TGTGCCAGCAGGCCGGGACAGAACACCGGGGAGCTGTTTTTT | CASRPGQNTGELFF
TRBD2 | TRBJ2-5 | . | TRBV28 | TGTGCCAGCAGTTTTAGCGGGAAATGGGAGACCCAGTACTTC | CASSFSGKWETQYF
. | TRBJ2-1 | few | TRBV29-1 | TGCAGCGTGCAATTTCGGGAGCAGTTCTTC | CSVQFREQFF
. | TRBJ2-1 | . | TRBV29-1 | TGCAGCGCTAGAGGCCCTAAGCAGTTCTTC | CSARGPKQFF
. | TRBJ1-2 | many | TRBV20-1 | TGCAGTGCTCGTTCTTTCCGGGCAGGTAAATCTGATGGCTACACCTTC | CSARSFRAGKSDGYTF
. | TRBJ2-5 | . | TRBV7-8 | TGTGCCAGCAGCCCGGGGGGACAGGTCGGCCAAGAGACCCAGTACTTC | CASSPGGQVGQETQYF
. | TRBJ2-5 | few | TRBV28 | TGTGCCAGCAGCTCCACCCGCGAGGGCGAGACCCAGTACTTC | CASSSTREGETQYF
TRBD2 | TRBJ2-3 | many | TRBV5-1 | TGCGCCAGCAGCTTGGGACTAGCGGTTACGATGGATACGCAGTATTTT | CASSLGLAVTMDTQYF
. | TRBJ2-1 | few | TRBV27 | TGTGCCAGCAGCAAAACACCTCTGCGAATTGTGGGCTCCTACAATGAGCAGTTCTTC | CASSKTPLRIVGSYNEQFF
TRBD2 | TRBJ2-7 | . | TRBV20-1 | TGCAGTGCTAGGACTAGCGGGAAATACGAGCAGTACTTC | CSARTSGKYEQYF
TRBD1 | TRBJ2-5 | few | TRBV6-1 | TGTGCCAGCAGATCGGGACAGGGGAAAGAGACCCAGTACTTC | CASRSGQGKETQYF
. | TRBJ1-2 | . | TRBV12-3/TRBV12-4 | TGTGCCAGCACCTTGGGGACCGGATCTAACTATGGCTGCACCTTC | CASTLGTGSNYGCTF
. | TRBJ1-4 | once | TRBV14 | TGTGCCAGCAGCCCTCGGATCTTCGCTGAAAAACTGTTTTTT | CASSPRIFAEKLFF
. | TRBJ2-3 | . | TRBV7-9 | TGTGCCAGCATCCAGCCGGACGAGCGGACAGATACGCAGTATTTT | CASIQPDERTDTQYF
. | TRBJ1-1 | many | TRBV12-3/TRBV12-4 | TGTGCCAGCAGTTTAGCCGGAGGGTTGAACACTGAAGCTTTCTTT | CASSLAGGLNTEAFF
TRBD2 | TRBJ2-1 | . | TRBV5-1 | TGCGCCAGCAGGACTAGCGGCTACAATGAGCAGTTCTTC | CASRTSGYNEQFF
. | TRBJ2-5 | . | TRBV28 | TGTGCCAGCAGTTTGGGGGCCTACGAGACCCAGTACTTC | CASSLGAYETQYF
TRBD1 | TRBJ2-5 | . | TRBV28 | TGTGCCAGCAGTTTATTAGGGACAGGATACCAAGAGACCCAGTACTTC | CASSLLGTGYQETQYF
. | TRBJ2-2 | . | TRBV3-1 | TGTGCCAGCAGCCAAAGACTCGTCACCGCCGGGGAGCTGTTTTTT | CASSQRLVTAGELFF
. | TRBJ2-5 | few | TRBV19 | TGTGCCAGTAGTGTGAATTGGGGGACCCAGTACTTC | CASSVNWGTQYF
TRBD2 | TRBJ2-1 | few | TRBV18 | TGTGCCAGCTCACGATCCGGACTAGCCCTCTACAATGAGCAGTTCTTC | CASSRSGLALYNEQFF
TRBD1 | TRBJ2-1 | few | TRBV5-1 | TGCGCCAGCAGCGACGGGACAGGGGGCACGAGCTCCTACAATGAGCAGTTCTTC | CASSDGTGGTSSYNEQFF
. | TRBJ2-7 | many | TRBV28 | TGTGCCAGCAGTGCACCCCAAAGAGGGAGCTCCTACGAGCAGTACTTC | CASSAPQRGSSYEQYF
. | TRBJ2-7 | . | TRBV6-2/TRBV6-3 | TGTGCCACCAGTTACGCATCGCAGGGATCGCTATACGAGCAGTACTTC | CATSYASQGSLYEQYF